Listed below are T cell receptor beta chains from one sample, sequenced in a study of T cell clones after liver transplantation. This table comes from immunoSEQ multiplex PCR, and its TCRdb copy is limited to in-frame clones, with some not included. Of approximately 70,000 clones listed, 84% are singletons. The specimen comprised CD4+ T cells from blood, sampled 48 months after liver transplant. The receptors stem from a human patient who received a liver transplant. Some T cells may be graft donor cells. Both conserved end residues are part of each CDR3. The order of the fields is CDR3 DNA, CDR3 protein, D gene, J gene, V gene, clone size. The D gene is left open where the match is weak. The listing skips clone size in some rows; elsewhere it reads once, few, many or a size class.

TGTGCCAGTAGTATAGACAGGGAATCCGCAGGTACGCAGTATTTT	CASSIDRESAGTQYF	-	TRBJ2-3	TRBV19	once
TGTGCCAGCACCCCGGGACAAGAAACCTATGGCTACACCTTC	CASTPGQETYGYTF	-	TRBJ1-2	TRBV6-6	-
TGTGCCAGCAGCTTAGAAACCAGCGCAACTAATGAAAAACTGTTTTTT	CASSLETSATNEKLFF	-	TRBJ1-4	TRBV7-9	once
TGTGCCTGGAGTGGGAGGATGACAGGGGATGGTCAGCCCCAGCATTTT	CAWSGRMTGDGQPQHF	TRBD1	TRBJ1-5	TRBV30	once
TGTGCCAGCAGCCAAAGACAGGGGTATCAGCCCCAGCATTTT	CASSQRQGYQPQHF	TRBD1	TRBJ1-5	TRBV7-2	-
TGCAGCGTTGGAGGGATGGGAAACACCATATATTTT	CSVGGMGNTIYF	-	TRBJ1-3	TRBV29-1	-
TGTGCCAGCAGTCACGGACAGGGCGTAAAGGTCCAGCATTTT	CASSHGQGVKVQHF	TRBD1	TRBJ1-5	TRBV27	once
TGTGCCAGCAGTCCCGGGACAGTTAGGACTACGCAGTATTTT	CASSPGTVRTTQYF	TRBD1	TRBJ2-3	TRBV28	-
TGTGCCAGTCTGGGGGGGCTATGGGACACTGAAGCTTTCTTT	CASLGGLWDTEAFF	-	TRBJ1-1	TRBV7-9	-
TGTGCCAGCAGCACGTATACTAACTATGGCTACACCTTC	CASSTYTNYGYTF	-	TRBJ1-2	TRBV7-2	-
TGTGCCAGCAGCTTGGGAGGTAGCCGGGATACGCAGTATTTT	CASSLGGSRDTQYF	-	TRBJ2-3	TRBV4-2	-
TGTGCCAGCTCCGGGAACTATGGCTACACCTTC	CASSGNYGYTF	-	TRBJ1-2	TRBV7-2	few
TGTGCCTGGAGTGGGGGTTGGTCTAGCGGGAAAGAGACCCAGTACTTC	CAWSGGWSSGKETQYF	TRBD2	TRBJ2-5	TRBV30	-
TGTGCCAGCAATGAAAACACGAACACTGAAGCTTTCTTT	CASNENTNTEAFF	-	TRBJ1-1	TRBV2	-
TGTGCCAGTAACGGGGTAACTAATGAAAAACTGTTTTTT	CASNGVTNEKLFF	-	TRBJ1-4	TRBV19	-
TGTGCCAGCACGGTATGGTTTTCAGACAGATCTAACTATGGCTACACCTTC	CASTVWFSDRSNYGYTF	-	TRBJ1-2	TRBV5-6	few
TGTGCCAGCAGAGGACCAACCTACGAGCAGTACTTC	CASRGPTYEQYF	-	TRBJ2-7	TRBV6-5	-
TGTGCCTCACGACAGGGAGGCGGGTATACCGGGGAGCTGTTTTTT	CASRQGGGYTGELFF	-	TRBJ2-2	TRBV15	-
TGTGCCAGCAAGGCCGGAGCGGGAAAGTCCTACGAGCAGTACTTC	CASKAGAGKSYEQYF	TRBD2	TRBJ2-7	TRBV6-5	-
TGCGCCAGCAGCTATACCACCTCCGGGACTGAAGCTTTCTTT	CASSYTTSGTEAFF	-	TRBJ1-1	TRBV5-1	-
TGTGCCATCAAGGGGGAGTCAGCTAGCGGGGCACTCCAAGAGACCCAGTACTTC	CAIKGESASGALQETQYF	TRBD2	TRBJ2-5	TRBV10-3	-
TGTGCCAGCACTAAAGGGAGGTCTTACGAGCAGTACTTC	CASTKGRSYEQYF	-	TRBJ2-7	TRBV6-5	-
TGTGCCAGCAGCTTTGGGGACAGGGGATCCGGGGAGCTGTTTTTT	CASSFGDRGSGELFF	TRBD1	TRBJ2-2	TRBV7-3	once
TGTGCCAGTAATCTGGGGAACACCGGGGAGCTGTTTTTT	CASNLGNTGELFF	-	TRBJ2-2	TRBV19	-
TGTGCCAGCAGCTCGACCGGGGGGGCCGGCGGGGAGCTGTTTTTT	CASSSTGGAGGELFF	TRBD2	TRBJ2-2	TRBV28	once
TGTGCCAGCAGCCCCGGGACAGACTATGGCTACACCTTC	CASSPGTDYGYTF	TRBD1	TRBJ1-2	TRBV6-1	-
TGTGCCAGCAGCCCCGGCGGGGGGGACGGTGAGCAGTTCTTC	CASSPGGGDGEQFF	TRBD2	TRBJ2-1	TRBV7-2	-
TGTGCCAGCAGCCAGCGGACTAGCGGGGGGTACAATGAGCAGTTCTTC	CASSQRTSGGYNEQFF	TRBD2	TRBJ2-1	TRBV7-3	-
TGTGCCAGCAGCGGGTGGGACGCCCGTTCCTATGGCTACACCTTC	CASSGWDARSYGYTF	-	TRBJ1-2	TRBV11-2	-
TGTGCCAGCAGTGTGACAGGGGGGGCCACTGAAGCTTTCTTT	CASSVTGGATEAFF	TRBD1	TRBJ1-1	TRBV2	-
TGTGCCAGCAGCGGTGAGACAGGGTCCAGCTCCTACGAGCAGTACTTC	CASSGETGSSSYEQYF	TRBD1	TRBJ2-7	TRBV25-1	-
TGTGCCAGCAGCTTGGACAAGAACTATGGCTACACCTTC	CASSLDKNYGYTF	-	TRBJ1-2	TRBV7-3	-
TGTGCCATCAGTGAGTCAGGACGGTTTAATGAAAAACTGTTTTTT	CAISESGRFNEKLFF	-	TRBJ1-4	TRBV10-3	-
TGCGCCAGCAGCCAAGACAATGCAGGGTTCACCAGCACAGATACGCAGTATTTT	CASSQDNAGFTSTDTQYF	-	TRBJ2-3	TRBV4-1	-
TGTGCCAGCGGGACAGGGGTGGGCCAAGAGACCCAGTACTTC	CASGTGVGQETQYF	TRBD1	TRBJ2-5	TRBV19	-
TGTGCCAGCAGTTTATCGAGCGGGGGAAGCAATCAGCCCCAGCATTTT	CASSLSSGGSNQPQHF	-	TRBJ1-5	TRBV27	-
TGTGCCAGCAGCTTTTTAGAATGGGAAAAACTGTTTTTT	CASSFLEWEKLFF	-	TRBJ1-4	TRBV7-9	-
TGTGCCAGCAGCTTAGCAGGGGGGGATGGCAATCAGCCCCAGCATTTT	CASSLAGGDGNQPQHF	-	TRBJ1-5	TRBV7-9	few
TGTGCCAGCAGCCCAGGAATTTACAATGAGCAGTTCTTC	CASSPGIYNEQFF	-	TRBJ2-1	TRBV7-2	-
TGTGCCAGTAGTATAGGAGGAACACGGATTGGCTACACCTTC	CASSIGGTRIGYTF	-	TRBJ1-2	TRBV19	few
TGTGCCAGCAGCTTACTTCCTGACAGGGTTGGCTATGGCTACACCTTC	CASSLLPDRVGYGYTF	TRBD1	TRBJ1-2	TRBV7-2	once
TGCGCCAGCGCGGATCTAGGAGAGCAGTTCTTC	CASADLGEQFF	-	TRBJ2-1	TRBV4-1	-
TGTGCCAGCAGCCGGGACAGGGGGGCCACTAACTATGGCTACACCTTC	CASSRDRGATNYGYTF	TRBD1	TRBJ1-2	TRBV5-6	-
TGCGCCAGCAGCTTGAGTGGCTCTAATGAAAAACTGTTTTTT	CASSLSGSNEKLFF	-	TRBJ1-4	TRBV5-1	once
TGTGCCATCAGTGAGTCGGCCGGAGTGGGCTATGGCTACACCTTC	CAISESAGVGYGYTF	-	TRBJ1-2	TRBV10-3	-
TGTGCCAGCAGCTGGACTAGCGCGATCCAAGAGACCCAGTACTTC	CASSWTSAIQETQYF	TRBD2	TRBJ2-5	TRBV7-2	-
TGTGCCAGCAGTAGTTCCCTAGCTAATGTGATGCTCTTC	CASSSSLANVMLF	-	TRBJ2-1	TRBV6-5	few
TGTGCCAGCAGCCAACTAGCGGGCCTCTCCTACAATGAGCAGTTCTTC	CASSQLAGLSYNEQFF	TRBD2	TRBJ2-1	TRBV14	once
TGTGCCAGCAGCCTTGAGGAGAACACTGAAGCTTTCTTT	CASSLEENTEAFF	-	TRBJ1-1	TRBV7-3	-
TGTGCCAGCAGCTTGACAGGGGAACCCGGGGAGCTGTTTTTT	CASSLTGEPGELFF	TRBD1	TRBJ2-2	TRBV11-2	-
TGTGCCAGCGTTGATGGCGGGTACTATAACGGGGAGCTGTTTTTT	CASVDGGYYNGELFF	-	TRBJ2-2	TRBV28	-
TGTGCCAGCAGCTTGGGCGGGCGGGGCCGGATTGTGACTAATGAAAAACTGTTTTTT	CASSLGGRGRIVTNEKLFF	-	TRBJ1-4	TRBV5-6	once
TGTGCCAGCAGCCACAGGGACGGCTACACCTTC	CASSHRDGYTF	-	TRBJ1-2	TRBV11-2	-
TGTGCCAGCAGCAAGGACAGGGGGACTGGCTACACCTTC	CASSKDRGTGYTF	TRBD1	TRBJ1-2	TRBV13	-